This T cell receptor (beta chain) was documented in a study of Ad26.COV2.S vaccination and SARS-CoV-2 variants (dated by TCRdb to the early 2020s). With regard to the full study: Donors in the vaccine arm were drawn from COV1001, a phase I-IIa trial of Ad26.COV2.S in healthy adults that was multicentre, randomized, double-blind and placebo-controlled. Ad26.COV2.S was administered intramuscularly at a dose of 5x10^10 or 1x10^11 viral particles, either as one shot or as two shots given 56 days apart. TCRbeta repertoire sequencing was used to assess the specificity and breadth of SARS-CoV-2-reactive T cell receptors after Ad26.COV2.S vaccination. The TCR-sequenced set comprised about 32 samples: around 20 Ad26.COV2.S vaccine recipients, 5 placebo recipients and 8 SARS-CoV-2 convalescent individuals. Trial participants were randomized into five groups of five: low-dose or high-dose Ad26.COV2.S given once or twice, or placebo on both occasions. Investigators did not know the trial group allocation while performing experiments and assessing outcomes.

The sample's treatment or condition label, in plain terms: over 15 received Ad26.COV2.S at low or high dose, single or two shots; about five received placebo; per-sample allocation not given. Repertoires of vaccine and placebo recipients were sequenced from samples taken on day 63 after the first injection. In Cohort 1b, about two dozen adults aged 18-55 years were enrolled at a single site in Boston, USA, between 29 July and 7 August 2020. Ad26.COV2.S was a replication-incompetent adenovirus type 26 vector that expressed a prefusion-stabilized SARS-CoV-2 spike protein derived from the original Wuhan strain. Note on this clone: No antigen is known for it. No base quality information exists; no much larger clone differs at one position.

TCRbeta CDR3 regions were sequenced with the immunoSEQ Assay. After extraction, genomic DNA underwent amplification by bias-controlled multiplex PCR, followed by high-throughput sequencing. Under the source paper's analysis protocol: To quantify the absolute abundance of each unique TCRbeta CDR3 region, sequences were collapsed and filtered. T cell fraction was estimated by normalizing TCRbeta template counts to usable DNA, which was measured by amplifying reference genes present in all nucleated cells. Repertoire TCRs were annotated as SARS-CoV-2-specific by exact matching of V gene, CDR3 amino acid sequence and J gene to a known reactive TCR set. MIRA supplied the reference SARS-CoV-2 TCR set, which was filtered for enrichment in COVID-19-positive ImmuneCODE repertoires so that public or cross-reactive TCRs were removed. Using the MIRA antigens, annotated TCRs were further analysed by specific ORF or by position within an ORF. Depth was the summed frequency of annotated unique rearrangements, while breadth was defined as annotated unique rearrangements over total unique productive rearrangements. Two-sided Wilcoxon rank-sum tests were used to compare TCR breadth between groups. The table comes from immuneACCESS by way of TCRdb, which keeps in-frame sequences with V and J called. Part of the clones is missing from these tables; in studies checked, under half for an unresolved V gene and the rest for unknown reasons. Clonal size and the V and J genes are those of that table, whereas D and trimming came from the DNA. Within this sample are roughly 320,000 clones, with around nine tenths of them counted one time only. Together, the top ten hold 3.4% of the sample.

Reading the germline V gene gives CDR1 SGHAT and CDR2 FQNNGV. The CDR3 contains 13 residues, cysteine and phenylalanine counted. The read is trimmed to its CDR3 DNA, 39 bases read in frame from base 1. V and J are truncated by 2 bases and 8 bases respectively, leaving an intervening sequence of 12 bases. The study at large found these results: According to the authors, total T cell responses may have been underestimated by the TCR breadth and depth analyses. Non-spike TCR breadth was comparable between vaccine and placebo recipients, consistent with the vaccine containing only spike. Ad26.COV2.S recipients had higher spike-specific TCR breadth than placebo recipients (P = 0.0014). The study lacked the statistical power to compare responses across vaccine doses or regimens. After vaccination, substantial breadth of spike-specific CD8+ and CD4+ T cell responses was reported.

The sample was peripheral blood, taken in a trial of Ad26.COV2.S vaccine versus placebo. The TCR sequence derives from a person aged 18 to 59 who received the Ad26.COV2.S COVID-19 vaccine or a placebo. The sequence is built from TRBV11-2 and TRBJ1-2, with TRBD1 perhaps the D gene, on 6 matching bases. Here is the DNA: TGTGCCAGCAGCTTATTGGGGGGCCAAGGCTACACCTTC. This yields the protein CASSLLGGQGYTF.